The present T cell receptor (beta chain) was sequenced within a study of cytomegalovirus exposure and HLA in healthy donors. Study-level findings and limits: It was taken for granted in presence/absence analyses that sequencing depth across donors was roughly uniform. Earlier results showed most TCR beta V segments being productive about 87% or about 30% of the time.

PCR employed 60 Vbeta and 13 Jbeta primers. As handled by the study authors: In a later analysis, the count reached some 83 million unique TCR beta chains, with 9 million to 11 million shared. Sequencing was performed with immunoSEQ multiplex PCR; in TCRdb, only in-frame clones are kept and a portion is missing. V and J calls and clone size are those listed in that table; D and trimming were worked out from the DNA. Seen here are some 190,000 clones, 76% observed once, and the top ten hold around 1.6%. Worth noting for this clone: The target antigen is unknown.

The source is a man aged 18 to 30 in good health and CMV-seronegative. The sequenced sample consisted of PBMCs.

The CDR3 is CASSYERAVYEQYF. CDR3 DNA sequence: TGCGCCAGCAGCTATGAGAGGGCGGTATACGAGCAGTACTTC. The chain is built from TRBV5-1 and TRBJ2-7; the D gene is possibly TRBD2 (5 bases). Germline CDR1 is SGHRS and CDR2 is YFSETQ. Trimming stripped 3 bases from V and 4 bases from J, with 14 bases between. This CDR3 is built from 14 residues. The complete variable domain, with remaining parts taken from reference TRBV5-1 and TRBJ2-7, reads KAGVTQTPRYLIKTRGQQVTLSCSPISGHRSVSWYQQTPGQGLQFLFEYFSETQRNKGNFPGRFSGRQFSNSRSEMNVSTLELGDSALYLCASSYERAVYEQYFGPGTRLTVT.